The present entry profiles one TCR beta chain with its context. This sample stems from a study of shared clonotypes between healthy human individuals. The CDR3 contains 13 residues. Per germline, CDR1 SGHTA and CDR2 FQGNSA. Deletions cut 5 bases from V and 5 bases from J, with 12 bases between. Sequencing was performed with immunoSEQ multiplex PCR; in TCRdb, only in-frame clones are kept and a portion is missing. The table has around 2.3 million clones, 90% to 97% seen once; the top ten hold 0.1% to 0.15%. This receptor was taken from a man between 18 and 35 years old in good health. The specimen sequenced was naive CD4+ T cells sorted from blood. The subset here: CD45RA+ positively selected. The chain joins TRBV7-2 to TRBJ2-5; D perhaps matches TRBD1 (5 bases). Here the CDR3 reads CASSQGRGETQYF. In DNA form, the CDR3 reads TGTGCCAGCAGCCAGGGCCGTGGGGAGACCCAGTACTTC.